This TCR beta chain is from a study of spatial heterogeneity in lung cancer. Study at large: A unique TCR and UMI combination showed up more than ten times in raw reads, on average. The study's findings and limits: Tracking of ubiquitous and regional nonsynonymous mutations by counts of ubiquitous and regional expanded TCRs, respectively, was seen. Mutation counts in tumors were tracked by counts of expanded intratumoral alpha and beta TCRs.

TCRdb re-derived calls from the 5' RACE reads in MiXCR, one entry per CDR3 protein. Of approximately 11,000 distinct CDR3 sequences in the sample, 5% to 6.5% are singletons; the top ten hold roughly an eighth. This sample's time point: sample taken at primary tumor resection. Frozen PBMC, nontumor lung or tumor provided whole RNA, which was sequenced unsorted. This clonotype rates as medium-sized. Its matching antigen is unknown. The germline CDR1 and CDR2 sequences are LGHNA and YSLEER. Deletions cut 4 bases from V and 3 bases from J, with 18 bases between. CDR3 length: 16 amino acids. The chain employs TRBV4-3 and TRBJ1-2; a weak D match, TRBD1 (5 bases). The specimen was lung tumor tissue, collected at surgery. The clonotype was recovered from a male donor with early-stage non-small cell lung cancer. In nucleotides, the CDR3 is TGCGCCAGCAGCCCGTCTCCGAGGGACGGATACTATGGCTACACCTTC. This translates into CASSPSPRDGYYGYTF.